The rows below give T cell receptor beta chains drawn from one sample of a study of shared clonotypes between healthy human individuals. The data were produced by immunoSEQ multiplex PCR, yet TCRdb's version contains in-frame clones alone and is incomplete. The sample comprises approximately 1.1 million clones, around three quarters of which are singletons, and 0.5% to 0.6% rests with the top ten. Material for sequencing was memory CD4+ T cells from PBMCs. The receptor source for this set is a young man in good health. Some clones in this sample may be carry-over from other donors' samples. Each CDR3 is given with its conserved first and last residue. A D gene is named only where the DNA matches it firmly. Size values are once, few and many counts, or a class for expanded clones, and some rows have none.

CDR3aa: CASSLSVRQPQHF; CDR3nt: TGTGCCAGCAGTTTATCCGTAAGGCAGCCCCAGCATTTT; v_gene: TRBV27; j_gene: TRBJ1-5; d_gene: -; abundance: few
CDR3aa: CASSFAGGADTQYF; CDR3nt: TGTGCCAGCAGCTTCGCAGGCGGGGCAGATACGCAGTATTTT; v_gene: TRBV7-3; j_gene: TRBJ2-3; d_gene: -; abundance: once
CDR3aa: CASSVGGQSIETQYF; CDR3nt: TGTGCCAGCAGCGTAGGGGGACAGAGTATAGAGACCCAGTACTTC; v_gene: TRBV9; j_gene: TRBJ2-5; d_gene: TRBD1; abundance: -
CDR3aa: CASSFDSLYGYTF; CDR3nt: TGTGCCAGCAGCTTTGACAGCCTCTATGGCTACACCTTC; v_gene: TRBV7-2; j_gene: TRBJ1-2; d_gene: -; abundance: once
CDR3aa: CASSTWRTGGNEQFF; CDR3nt: TGTGCCAGCAGCACCTGGCGCACAGGGGGCAATGAGCAGTTCTTC; v_gene: TRBV5-4; j_gene: TRBJ2-1; d_gene: TRBD1; abundance: -
CDR3aa: CASSLTSSTSYEQYF; CDR3nt: TGTGCCAGCAGCTTAACGTCCTCGACTTCCTACGAGCAGTACTTC; v_gene: TRBV7-3; j_gene: TRBJ2-7; d_gene: -; abundance: -
CDR3aa: CASTRPRSGANVLTF; CDR3nt: TGTGCCAGCACCCGACCCAGATCTGGGGCCAACGTCCTGACTTTC; v_gene: TRBV7-2; j_gene: TRBJ2-6; d_gene: -; abundance: -
CDR3aa: CACSQAASGRSYEQYF; CDR3nt: TGCGCCTGCAGTCAAGCGGCTAGCGGACGCTCCTACGAGCAGTACTTC; v_gene: TRBV10-1; j_gene: TRBJ2-7; d_gene: TRBD2; abundance: -
CDR3aa: CASSVAGSYNEQFF; CDR3nt: TGTGCCAGCAGCGTAGCTGGCAGCTACAATGAGCAGTTCTTC; v_gene: TRBV9; j_gene: TRBJ2-1; d_gene: -; abundance: -
CDR3aa: CASRLNAEQYF; CDR3nt: TGTGCCAGCAGGCTGAATGCCGAGCAGTACTTC; v_gene: TRBV6-5; j_gene: TRBJ2-7; d_gene: -; abundance: -
CDR3aa: CARSWNSNEKLFF; CDR3nt: TGTGCCAGAAGCTGGAACAGTAATGAAAAACTGTTTTTT; v_gene: TRBV5-3; j_gene: TRBJ1-4; d_gene: -; abundance: -
CDR3aa: CASSPTGLAASEQYF; CDR3nt: TGTGCCAGCAGTCCCACGGGACTAGCTGCTAGCGAGCAGTACTTC; v_gene: TRBV27; j_gene: TRBJ2-7; d_gene: TRBD2; abundance: -
CDR3aa: CASSPAWVATGGNTIYF; CDR3nt: TGCGCCAGCAGCCCCGCATGGGTCGCAACGGGGGGAAACACCATATATTTT; v_gene: TRBV5-1; j_gene: TRBJ1-3; d_gene: -; abundance: -
CDR3aa: CASSKDSRGGRFYTGELFF; CDR3nt: TGCGCCAGCAGCAAAGATAGTAGGGGTGGAAGGTTTTACACCGGGGAGCTGTTTTTT; v_gene: TRBV4-1; j_gene: TRBJ2-2; d_gene: -; abundance: -
CDR3aa: CASSFEGANGNTIYF; CDR3nt: TGTGCCAGCAGTTTCGAGGGGGCGAATGGAAACACCATATATTTT; v_gene: TRBV28; j_gene: TRBJ1-3; d_gene: TRBD1; abundance: -
CDR3aa: CASSQDLWQGDTEAFF; CDR3nt: TGCGCCAGCAGCCAAGATTTGTGGCAGGGGGACACTGAAGCTTTCTTT; v_gene: TRBV4-3; j_gene: TRBJ1-1; d_gene: TRBD1; abundance: few
CDR3aa: CASSFGGISTDTQYF; CDR3nt: TGCGCCAGCAGCTTTGGGGGGATTAGCACAGATACGCAGTATTTT; v_gene: TRBV5-1; j_gene: TRBJ2-3; d_gene: -; abundance: -
CDR3aa: CASSLAGLSYNEQFF; CDR3nt: TGTGCCAGCAGCTTAGCAGGTCTCTCCTACAATGAGCAGTTCTTC; v_gene: TRBV7-2; j_gene: TRBJ2-1; d_gene: -; abundance: -
CDR3aa: CASSLGAPSGQGLDGYTF; CDR3nt: TGTGCCAGCAGCTTAGGAGCTCCATCGGGACAGGGTTTGGACGGCTACACCTTC; v_gene: TRBV11-2; j_gene: TRBJ1-2; d_gene: TRBD1; abundance: many
CDR3aa: CASSSGRHYGYTF; CDR3nt: TGCGCCAGCAGCTCCGGGCGGCACTATGGCTACACCTTC; v_gene: TRBV5-1; j_gene: TRBJ1-2; d_gene: -; abundance: -
CDR3aa: CASNPDTDTQYF; CDR3nt: TGTGCCAGCAACCCAGACACAGATACGCAGTATTTT; v_gene: TRBV2; j_gene: TRBJ2-3; d_gene: -; abundance: -
CDR3aa: CASLGTGDYEQYF; CDR3nt: TGCGCCAGCCTCGGGACAGGGGACTACGAGCAGTACTTC; v_gene: TRBV5-1; j_gene: TRBJ2-7; d_gene: TRBD1; abundance: -
CDR3aa: CSGRGPSYEQYF; CDR3nt: TGCAGCGGCAGGGGCCCTTCCTACGAGCAGTACTTC; v_gene: TRBV29-1; j_gene: TRBJ2-7; d_gene: -; abundance: -
CDR3aa: CASSPFVDNEQFF; CDR3nt: TGCGCCAGCAGCCCCTTTGTAGACAATGAGCAGTTCTTC; v_gene: TRBV4-1; j_gene: TRBJ2-1; d_gene: -; abundance: few
CDR3aa: CASSTEDREQFF; CDR3nt: TGTGCCAGCAGCACAGAGGACAGGGAGCAGTTCTTC; v_gene: TRBV7-9; j_gene: TRBJ2-1; d_gene: TRBD1; abundance: few
CDR3aa: CASSVGSRGNGYTF; CDR3nt: TGTGCCAGCAGCGTGGGGTCCAGGGGGAATGGCTACACCTTC; v_gene: TRBV28; j_gene: TRBJ1-2; d_gene: TRBD1; abundance: -
CDR3aa: CASSSGETGFGELFF; CDR3nt: TGTGCCAGCAGTTCGGGGGAGACAGGGTTCGGGGAGCTGTTTTTT; v_gene: TRBV6-1; j_gene: TRBJ2-2; d_gene: -; abundance: -
CDR3aa: CASSLDRRQYFF; CDR3nt: TGTGCCAGCAGCTTAGATAGGCGACAATATTTCTTC; v_gene: TRBV7-9; j_gene: TRBJ2-1; d_gene: -; abundance: -
CDR3aa: CASSVGGSLMGEQYF; CDR3nt: TGTGCCAGCAGCGTAGGAGGGTCGCTTATGGGCGAGCAGTACTTC; v_gene: TRBV9; j_gene: TRBJ2-7; d_gene: -; abundance: -
CDR3aa: CSVPDGPRGTEAFF; CDR3nt: TGCAGCGTCCCGGACGGGCCCCGGGGCACTGAAGCTTTCTTT; v_gene: TRBV29-1; j_gene: TRBJ1-1; d_gene: -; abundance: many
CDR3aa: CASNLAQETQYF; CDR3nt: TGTGCCAGCAATCTGGCCCAAGAGACCCAGTACTTC; v_gene: TRBV6-1; j_gene: TRBJ2-5; d_gene: -; abundance: -
CDR3aa: CASRGLAGRGGELFF; CDR3nt: TGTGCCAGCAGGGGACTAGCGGGACGGGGCGGGGAGCTGTTTTTT; v_gene: TRBV7-8; j_gene: TRBJ2-2; d_gene: TRBD2; abundance: -
CDR3aa: CASSVVFGQGSGNTIYF; CDR3nt: TGTGCCAGCAGCGTAGTGTTCGGACAAGGCTCTGGAAACACCATATATTTT; v_gene: TRBV9; j_gene: TRBJ1-3; d_gene: -; abundance: -
CDR3aa: CAALAAGYTEAFF; CDR3nt: TGTGCCGCCCTTGCGGCCGGATACACTGAAGCTTTCTTT; v_gene: TRBV6-6; j_gene: TRBJ1-1; d_gene: -; abundance: once
CDR3aa: CASSQGLSSTDTQYF; CDR3nt: TGTGCCAGCAGCCAGGGACTTTCTAGCACAGATACGCAGTATTTT; v_gene: TRBV4-2; j_gene: TRBJ2-3; d_gene: -; abundance: -
CDR3aa: CASSEQGGTEAFF; CDR3nt: TGTGCCAGCAGTGAACAGGGAGGGACTGAAGCTTTCTTT; v_gene: TRBV28; j_gene: TRBJ1-1; d_gene: -; abundance: few
CDR3aa: CASSLRQGFSEAFF; CDR3nt: TGTGCCAGCAGCTTAAGGCAGGGATTCTCTGAAGCTTTCTTT; v_gene: TRBV7-8; j_gene: TRBJ1-1; d_gene: -; abundance: -
CDR3aa: CASSFAPGSVNYGYTF; CDR3nt: TGTGCCAGCAGTTTTGCCCCGGGTAGCGTAAACTATGGCTACACCTTC; v_gene: TRBV28; j_gene: TRBJ1-2; d_gene: -; abundance: once
CDR3aa: CAISGDSYEQYF; CDR3nt: TGTGCCATCAGTGGGGACAGCTACGAGCAGTACTTC; v_gene: TRBV10-3; j_gene: TRBJ2-7; d_gene: TRBD1; abundance: -
CDR3aa: CASSLRGQVRETQYF; CDR3nt: TGTGCCAGCAGCCTAAGGGGACAGGTCCGAGAGACCCAGTACTTC; v_gene: TRBV28; j_gene: TRBJ2-5; d_gene: TRBD1; abundance: -
CDR3aa: CASSLGTGGRYGYTF; CDR3nt: TGTGCCAGCAGCTTAGGGACAGGGGGTCGCTATGGCTACACCTTC; v_gene: TRBV7-9; j_gene: TRBJ1-2; d_gene: TRBD1; abundance: -
CDR3aa: CSVEPASLQNIQYF; CDR3nt: TGCAGCGTCGAACCCGCCTCCCTCCAAAACATTCAGTACTTC; v_gene: TRBV29-1; j_gene: TRBJ2-4; d_gene: -; abundance: -
CDR3aa: CASSQRLGQSYSNTEAFF; CDR3nt: TGTGCCAGCAGCCAACGCCTAGGACAGAGTTACTCGAACACTGAAGCTTTCTTT; v_gene: TRBV11-2; j_gene: TRBJ1-1; d_gene: -; abundance: -
CDR3aa: CASSPIFFSSQGKATEAFF; CDR3nt: TGTGCCAGCTCACCGATTTTCTTCAGCTCCCAGGGTAAAGCCACTGAAGCTTTCTTT; v_gene: TRBV18; j_gene: TRBJ1-1; d_gene: -; abundance: -